One and the same sample provided the 22 T cell receptor beta chains below, sequenced in a study of blood T cell repertoires in COVID-19. Some clones are missing from TCRdb's copy, which holds only in-frame ones; the method was immunoSEQ multiplex PCR. The data contain about 180,000 clones, 82% of them singletons. Source material: peripheral blood. The receptor set was obtained from a woman in her seventies with acute or convalescent COVID-19.

This sequence joins TRBV7-2 and TRBJ2-3, with D unresolved. The CDR3 is 15 amino acids. Germline V gene data show CDR1 as SGHTA and CDR2 as FQGNSA. V was pared by 5 bases and J by 0 bases, with 12 bases between. The chain's CDR3 is CASSKQKLSTDTQYF. CDR3 sequence (DNA): TGTGCCAGCAGCAAACAGAAGTTGAGCACAGATACGCAGTATTTT.

The J gene is TRBJ2-3, the V gene TRBV4-3; TRBD1 might be the D (6 bases). From germline, CDR1 is LGHNA and CDR2 YSLEER. This CDR3 spans 15 amino acids. The V end was cut by 1 base, the J end by 0 bases, with 8 bases between. As DNA, the CDR3 is TGCGCCAGCAGCCAAGGACAGGTTAGCACAGATACGCAGTATTTT. Its protein product is CASSQGQVSTDTQYF.

The V and J genes are TRBV14 and TRBJ1-1; D perhaps matches TRBD1 (6 bases). V was clipped by 4 bases and J by 4 bases, with 22 bases between them. CDR3 length: 17 residues. CDR1 and CDR2 from the germline V gene are SGHDN and FVKESK. CDR3 residues: CASSPIRGGISPTEAFF. The DNA of the CDR3 is TGTGCCAGCAGCCCAATCAGGGGCGGAATATCGCCCACTGAAGCTTTCTTT.

The chain employs TRBV7-9 and TRBJ2-7, with 7 bases identical to TRBD1. Looked up from germline, CDR1 is SEHNR and CDR2 is FQNEAQ (reference sequence). After removal of 6 bases from V and 3 bases from J, the junction contained 8 bases not matched to a gene. This CDR3 region has 14 residues. CDR3 sequence: CASSPRQGSYEQYF. CDR3 sequence (DNA): TGTGCCAGCAGTCCAAGACAGGGAAGCTACGAGCAGTACTTC.

The gene calls are TRBV6-2 or TRBV6-3 and TRBJ1-1; perhaps TRBD1 as D (6 bases). Trimming took 4 bases from V and 6 from J, leaving 15 bases between them. The CDR3 length is 14 residues. Germline V lookup: CDR1 MNHEY, CDR2 SVGEGT. DNA of the CDR3: TGTGCCAGCAGTTCATCAACAGGGTTCGCTGAAGCTTTCTTT. Encoded protein: CASSSSTGFAEAFF.

This clone was observed a few times. The genes are TRBV11-2 and TRBJ2-1, with 13 bases that match TRBD2. From germline, CDR1 is SGHAT and CDR2 FQNNGV. V lost 0 bases, J lost 13 bases, and 21 bases stayed unmatched. CDR3 length: 20 amino acids. The CDR3 sequence: CASSLEPITSGGAHGTVQFF. CDR3 nucleotide sequence: TGTGCCAGCAGCTTAGAGCCAATAACTAGCGGGGGGGCACACGGGACTGTACAGTTCTTC.

This clone was found once. The chain couples TRBV19 to TRBJ2-1; perhaps TRBD2 as D (6 bases). The CDR3 sequence is 14 residues long. Germline CDR1 LNHDA, CDR2 SQIVND (reference sequence). Trimming took off 7 bases at V and 7 bases at J, with 17 bases between the two ends. For the CDR3, the DNA is TGTGCCAGTACCCCGGGACTCCTTGGAAATGAGCAGTTCTTC. It translates to CASTPGLLGNEQFF.

The gene calls are TRBV4-1 and TRBJ2-1; 10 nucleotides agree with TRBD2. With V trimmed by 3 bases and J by 7 bases, 9 bases remained unmatched. The CDR3 is 16 amino acids. Germline V gives CDR1 MGHRA, CDR2 YSYEKL. CDR3 DNA: TGCGCCAGCAGCCATCATCTAGCGGGAGTAGTTAATGAGCAGTTCTTC. Its protein product is CASSHHLAGVVNEQFF.

The genes are TRBV5-3 and TRBJ2-3; 10 positions agree with TRBD2. TRBV5-3 is identified as an open reading frame with a role that is uncertain. V lost 4 bases, J lost 4 bases, and 9 bases stayed unmatched. The CDR3 has 16 amino acids. CDR3 amino acids: CARSRVAGGEPDTQYF. CDR3 sequence (DNA): TGTGCCAGAAGCCGGGTAGCGGGGGGAGAACCAGATACGCAGTATTTT.

This clone was counted between two and nine times. V gene TRBV9 combines with J gene TRBJ2-7, with TRBD1 identical over 8 bases. CDR3 length: 16 amino acids. In germline, CDR1 is SGDLS, CDR2 YYNGEE. V gave up 4 bases and J gave up 3 bases; unmatched junction bases: 12. The CDR3 DNA reads as TGTGCCAGCAGCCCACAACTGGCGACAGGGGACTACGAGCAGTACTTC. Protein: CASSPQLATGDYEQYF.

The gene calls are TRBV7-2 and TRBJ2-3, with 9 nucleotides matching TRBD2. Germline V gene lookup returns CDR1 SGHTA and CDR2 FQGNSA. The CDR3 contains 16 residues. V was pared by 3 bases and J by 2 bases, with 6 bases of the junction left unmatched. CDR3: CASSFSSGGPTDTQYF. CDR3 bases: TGTGCCAGCAGCTTCAGTAGCGGGGGACCCACAGATACGCAGTATTTT.

This clone was recorded only once. The V call is TRBV27, the J call TRBJ2-1, with TRBD1 matching 8 bases. J lost 1 base, V lost 2 bases, and 1 base had no gene match. The CDR3 extends over 15 amino acids. In germline, CDR1 is MNHEY, CDR2 SMNVEV (reference sequence). The CDR3 spells CASSLDRGSYNEQFF. As DNA, the CDR3 is TGTGCCAGCAGTTTAGACAGGGGATCCTACAATGAGCAGTTCTTC.

The chain recombines TRBV6-1 with TRBJ2-5; D possibly corresponds to TRBD1 (6 bases). V lost 3 bases, J lost 0 bases, and 14 bases lay in between. This CDR3 is 16 amino acids long. The germline CDR1 and CDR2 sequences are MNHNS and SASEGT. In nucleotides, the CDR3 is TGTGCCAGCAGTGAGCAAGGGCAGGGGTACCAAGAGACCCAGTACTTC. Translating gives CASSEQGQGYQETQYF.

The chain carries TRBV7-2 and TRBJ2-7; 7 bases agree with TRBD2. V was pared by 3 bases and J by 6 bases, with 11 bases of the junction left unmatched. Germline-derived CDR1 and CDR2 are SGHTA and FQGNSA. The CDR3 covers 15 residues. Here the CDR3 DNA reads TGTGCCAGCAGCTTTATCGTGGGAGGGCCGGGCGAGCAGTACTTC. Its protein product is CASSFIVGGPGEQYF. Together with reference TRBV7-2 and TRBJ2-7, the CDR3 gives the full variable domain: GAGVSQSPSNKVTEKGKDVELRCDPISGHTALYWYRQSLGQGLEFLIYFQGNSAPDKSGLPSDRFSAERTGGSVSTLTIQRTQQEDSAVYLCASSFIVGGPGEQYFGPGTRLTVT.

This rearrangement joins TRBV5-6 to TRBJ2-4; 10 nucleotides agree with TRBD1. This CDR3 spans 14 amino acids. In germline, CDR1 is SGHDT, CDR2 YYEEEE. The junction had 8 bases not matched to a gene; V was cut back by 7 bases and J by 7 bases. CDR3 loop: CASGTGTGVNIQYF. CDR3 in DNA: TGTGCCAGCGGAACCGGGACAGGGGTTAACATTCAGTACTTC. Drawing the rest from reference TRBV5-6 and TRBJ2-4, the complete variable domain is DAGVTQSPTHLIKTRGQQVTLRCSPKSGHDTVSWYQQALGQGPQFIFQYYEEEERQRGNFPDRFSGHQFPNYSSELNVNALLLGDSALYLCASGTGTGVNIQYFGAGTRLSVL.

The chain joins TRBV7-9 to TRBJ2-2, with TRBD1 identical over 10 bases. CDR3 length equals 14 residues. V lost 11 bases and J lost 3; bases outside the gene matches: 6. Germline CDR1 reads SEHNR; CDR2 reads FQNEAQ (reference sequence). DNA for the CDR3: TGTGCCTTCCGAGGACAGGGGGACACCGGGGAGCTGTTTTTT. Translating gives CAFRGQGDTGELFF.

This clone was picked up one time. The CDR3 DNA reads TGCAGCGTTGATTACGAAATAGCGGGAGGGCCAGATACGCAGTATTTT. It encodes CSVDYEIAGGPDTQYF. V is TRBV29-1 and J is TRBJ2-3; 11 bases map to TRBD2. CDR1 and CDR2 from the germline V gene are SQVTM and ANQGSEA. The CDR3 extends over 16 amino acids. Trimming cost V 3 bases and J 4 bases; bases outside gene matches: 9.

This clone was observed a handful of times. J is TRBJ2-3 and V is TRBV2, with 11 bases fitting TRBD2. The V gene end was trimmed by 2 bases and the J gene end by 2 bases; junction bases not matched to a gene: 9. CDR3 length: 18 residues. The germline CDR1 and CDR2 sequences are SNHLY and FYNNEI. The CDR3 protein is CASSESWLAGGPTDTQYF. The CDR3, as DNA: TGTGCCAGCAGTGAAAGTTGGCTAGCGGGAGGCCCCACAGATACGCAGTATTTT.

The gene calls are TRBV29-1 and TRBJ2-7; 9 bases fit TRBD1. Per the germline V gene, CDR1 is SQVTM and CDR2 is ANQGSEA. This CDR3 comprises 12 residues. The trim removed 5 bases at V and 4 bases at J, leaving 3 bases unmatched. The CDR3 coding sequence is TGCAGCGTTAACAGGGGGCCATACGAGCAGTACTTC. Amino acid sequence: CSVNRGPYEQYF.

This clone showed up just a few times. This chain uses TRBV2 with TRBJ1-1; D may be TRBD1 (6 bases). The CDR3 is 12 residues long. Trimming took off 3 bases at V and 4 bases at J, with 6 bases between the two ends. In germline, CDR1 is SNHLY, CDR2 FYNNEI. CDR3 DNA sequence: TGTGCCAGCAGTGACAGGGGCACTGAAGCTTTCTTT. This gives the protein CASSDRGTEAFF.

This clone has only a few counts. The gene calls are TRBV7-9 and TRBJ1-2; TRBD1 matches 7 bases. Trimming removed 1 base from V and 6 bases from J; junction bases left unmatched: 2. In germline, CDR1 is SEHNR, CDR2 FQNEAQ (reference sequence). This CDR3 is built from 13 residues. CDR3 in amino acids: CASSLETGDGYTF. CDR3 nucleotides: TGTGCCAGCAGCTTAGAAACAGGGGATGGCTACACCTTC.

The J gene is TRBJ2-3, the V gene TRBV25-1; maybe TRBD2 (6 bases). Germline V gene lookup returns CDR1 MGHDK and CDR2 SYGVNS. CDR3 length: 16 amino acids. Trimming took off 2 bases at V and 2 bases at J, with 14 bases between the two ends. CDR3 amino acids: CASSENLATNTDTQYF. DNA of the CDR3: TGTGCCAGCAGTGAAAACCTAGCGACCAACACAGATACGCAGTATTTT.